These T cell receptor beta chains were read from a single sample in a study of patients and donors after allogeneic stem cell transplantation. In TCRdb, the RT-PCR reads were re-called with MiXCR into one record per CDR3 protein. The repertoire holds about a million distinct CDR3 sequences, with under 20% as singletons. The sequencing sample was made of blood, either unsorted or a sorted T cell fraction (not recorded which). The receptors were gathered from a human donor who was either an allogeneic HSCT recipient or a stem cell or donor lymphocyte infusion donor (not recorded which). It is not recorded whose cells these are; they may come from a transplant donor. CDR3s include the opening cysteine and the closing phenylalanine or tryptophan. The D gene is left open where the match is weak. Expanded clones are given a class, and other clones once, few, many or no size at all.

cdr3_aa: CASSTGQGYNEQFF
cdr3_nt: TGTGCCAGCAGTACCGGACAGGGCTACAATGAGCAGTTCTTC
d_call: TRBD1
cdr3_length: 14
v_call: TRBV2
j_call: TRBJ2-1
clone_size: -

cdr3_aa: CASSHGTSGDQETQYF
cdr3_nt: TGTGCCAGCAGCCACGGGACTAGCGGGGACCAAGAGACCCAGTACTTC
d_call: TRBD2
cdr3_length: 16
v_call: TRBV4-2
j_call: TRBJ2-5
clone_size: few

cdr3_aa: CASSSRLAGGPSNEQFF
cdr3_nt: TGTGCCAGCAGCTCCAGACTAGCGGGAGGGCCGAGTAATGAGCAGTTCTTC
d_call: TRBD2
cdr3_length: 17
v_call: TRBV7-6
j_call: TRBJ2-1
clone_size: once

cdr3_aa: CSAPRTGGPTEAFF
cdr3_nt: TGCAGTGCTCCACGGACAGGGGGTCCCACTGAAGCTTTCTTT
d_call: TRBD1
cdr3_length: 14
v_call: TRBV20-1
j_call: TRBJ1-1
clone_size: -

cdr3_aa: CASSLVSGTAYGYTF
cdr3_nt: TGCGCCAGCAGCTTGGTCTCCGGGACAGCTTATGGCTACACCTTC
d_call: TRBD1
cdr3_length: 15
v_call: TRBV5-1
j_call: TRBJ1-2
clone_size: few

cdr3_aa: CASSLSEGGYGYTF
cdr3_nt: TGTGCCAGCAGTTTATCGGAGGGAGGCTATGGCTACACCTTC
d_call: -
cdr3_length: 14
v_call: TRBV27
j_call: TRBJ1-2
clone_size: -

cdr3_aa: CATSDGLAVTDTQYF
cdr3_nt: TGTGCCACCAGTGACGGACTAGCGGTGACAGATACGCAGTATTTT
d_call: TRBD2
cdr3_length: 15
v_call: TRBV24-1
j_call: TRBJ2-3
clone_size: -

cdr3_aa: CSVEGLAGGSTDTQYF
cdr3_nt: TGCAGCGTTGAAGGTCTAGCGGGTGGGTCCACAGATACGCAGTATTTT
d_call: TRBD2
cdr3_length: 16
v_call: TRBV29-1
j_call: TRBJ2-3
clone_size: -

cdr3_aa: CASSPDPRSNQPQHF
cdr3_nt: TGTGCCAGCAGTCCAGACCCACGGAGCAATCAGCCCCAGCATTTT
d_call: -
cdr3_length: 15
v_call: TRBV6-2/TRBV6-3
j_call: TRBJ1-5
clone_size: -

cdr3_aa: CASSLPREEQFF
cdr3_nt: TGTGCCAGCAGCTTGCCCAGGGAGGAGCAGTTCTTC
d_call: -
cdr3_length: 12
v_call: TRBV7-8
j_call: TRBJ2-1
clone_size: -

cdr3_aa: CSGDRGNYGYTF
cdr3_nt: TGCAGCGGCGACAGGGGGAACTATGGCTACACCTTC
d_call: TRBD1
cdr3_length: 12
v_call: TRBV20-1
j_call: TRBJ1-2
clone_size: -

cdr3_aa: CASSVDGNYGYTF
cdr3_nt: TGTGCCAGCAGCGTAGACGGTAACTATGGCTACACCTTC
d_call: -
cdr3_length: 13
v_call: TRBV9
j_call: TRBJ1-2
clone_size: -

cdr3_aa: CASGTGGTEAFF
cdr3_nt: TGTGCCAGCGGAACCGGGGGCACTGAAGCTTTCTTT
d_call: -
cdr3_length: 12
v_call: TRBV6-5
j_call: TRBJ1-1
clone_size: many